This TCR beta chain was observed in a study of T cells after yellow fever vaccination. Study-level results: Most clones from primary vaccination resurfaced after the booster (about 96% CD4, around 89% CD8). The presence of abundant clonotypes contaminating from the bulk population was possible in FACS-sorted repertoires.

This clonotype was seen repeatedly, ten times or more. V shed 4 bases and J shed 1 base, with 6 bases lying between them. This CDR3 has 13 residues. TCRdb itself ran the 5' RACE reads through MiXCR, one entry per CDR3 protein. The profile shows just under 85,000 distinct CDR3 sequences, roughly 14% of them singletons. The rearrangement uses TRBV12-3 or TRBV12-4 and TRBJ2-3, with unresolved D. The source was CD8+ T cells not binding an NS4B(214-222) dextramer, sorted from PBMCs, collected roughly 20 days after the first yellow fever vaccination. This TCR was recovered from a man aged 18 to 30 who received the YFV17D yellow fever vaccine. The CDR3 is CASSSGGTDTQYF. The DNA for the CDR3 is TGTGCCAGCAGTTCAGGAGGCACAGATACGCAGTATTTT.